Below, 20 T cell receptor beta chains from the same sample are listed, as sequenced in a study of T cell changes during pregnancy in multiple sclerosis. Sequencing was performed with immunoSEQ multiplex PCR; in TCRdb, only in-frame clones are kept and a portion is missing. The sample holds tens of thousands of clones, around 93% seen once. Sequences were derived from CD8+ T cells from peripheral blood mononuclear cells, sampled after pregnancy. The receptors stem from a female donor with multiple sclerosis, enrolled in a pregnancy study.

The rearrangement joins TRBV7-8 to TRBJ1-5; TRBD1 matches at 7 bases. The CDR3 runs to 15 residues. The germline V gene encodes CDR1 SGHVS and CDR2 FQNEAQ. V shed 5 bases, J shed 4 bases, and the junction held 8 bases outside the gene matches. In DNA, the CDR3 is TGTGCCAGCAGCGACTTCTGGGACAGTAATCAGCCCCAGCATTTT. Translated: CASSDFWDSNQPQHF.

V is TRBV5-5 and J is TRBJ1-6; D is perhaps TRBD1 (5 bases). There are 15 residues in the CDR3. V was pared by 2 bases and J by 7 bases, with 13 bases between. Per the germline V gene, CDR1 is SGHKS and CDR2 is YYEKEE (reference sequence). CDR3 DNA sequence: TGTGCCAGCAGCTTCCTGTTGGGGCGAAATTCACCCCTCCACTTT. Amino acids: CASSFLLGRNSPLHF.

The rearrangement uses TRBV7-2 and TRBJ2-3, with 9 bases identical to TRBD2. CDR1 and CDR2 (germline): SGHTA, FQGNSA. This CDR3 comprises 17 residues. V lost 1 base and J lost 2; bases outside the gene matches: 7. CDR3 nucleotide sequence: TGTGCCAGCAGCTTAGAGCGGGGGGCCGCCCTCACAGATACGCAGTATTTT. It codes for CASSLERGAALTDTQYF.

The rearrangement links TRBV6-5 to TRBJ2-7; D is possibly TRBD1 (6 bases). Germline V gene data show CDR1 as MNHEY and CDR2 as SVGAGI. The CDR3 has 15 residues. The V end lost 6 bases, the J end lost 4 bases, and 19 bases lay between the germline ends. For the CDR3, the DNA is TGTGCCAGCAGCCGGCCCGGACAGTCGACTTACGAGCAGTACTTC. It encodes CASSRPGQSTYEQYF.

The rearrangement uses TRBV5-1 and TRBJ2-7; D is possibly TRBD2 (6 bases). This CDR3 region has 13 residues. Per the germline V gene, CDR1 is SGHRS and CDR2 is YFSETQ. The ends were cut back, 6 bases at V and 1 base at J, with 11 bases in the middle. CDR3 protein: CASMRDHSYEQYF. Here the CDR3 DNA reads TGCGCCAGCATGCGGGACCATTCCTACGAGCAGTACTTC.

The J gene is TRBJ2-7, the V gene TRBV27; TRBD1 matches 7 bases. CDR1 and CDR2 from the germline V gene are MNHEY and SMNVEV (reference sequence). J gave up 7 bases and V 6 bases, and 12 bases lay outside the gene matches. The CDR3 is made up of 14 amino acids. CDR3 DNA sequence: TGTGCCAGCAGCCTCCGGGACACCAGGGGGGAGCAGTACTTC. It yields the protein CASSLRDTRGEQYF.

The chain recombines TRBV27 with TRBJ2-7, with TRBD2 matching 8 bases. CDR1 MNHEY and CDR2 SMNVEV come from the germline V gene (reference sequence). V shed 2 bases, J shed 2 bases, and the junction held 5 bases outside the gene matches. CDR3 length equals 15 residues. CDR3 residues: CASSLRGLGAYEQYF. The CDR3 DNA sequence: TGTGCCAGCAGTTTAAGGGGACTAGGGGCCTACGAGCAGTACTTC.

The chain combines TRBV5-4 with TRBJ2-2; the D is unclear. The V end was cut by 1 base, the J end by 7 bases, with 5 bases between. Germline V gene sequence: CDR1 SGHNT, CDR2 YYREEE (reference sequence). This CDR3 region has 12 residues. In DNA, the CDR3 is TGTGCCAGCAGCTTGTCGGGCGGGGAGCTGTTTTTT. Amino acid sequence: CASSLSGGELFF.

The V call is TRBV4-1, the J call TRBJ2-7; 16 bases agree with TRBD2. V shed 3 bases, J shed 1 base, and the junction held 3 bases outside the gene matches. CDR3 size: 17 residues. CDR1 MGHRA and CDR2 YSYEKL come from the germline V gene. The CDR3 nucleotides are TGCGCCAGCAGCCAGGGACTAGCGGGGGGGATTTCCTACGAGCAGTACTTC. Its protein is CASSQGLAGGISYEQYF.

This chain joins TRBV4-2 and TRBJ1-1; no firm D call. V was pared by 0 bases and J by 0 bases, with 11 bases between. Germline CDR1 is LGHNA and CDR2 is YNFKEQ. The CDR3 loop spans 16 amino acids. The CDR3 DNA sequence: TGTGCCAGCAGCCAAGAGCAACGCGTTCTGAACACTGAAGCTTTCTTT. As protein: CASSQEQRVLNTEAFF.

The chain combines TRBV29-1 with TRBJ1-4; D not certain. This CDR3 has 14 amino acids. Trimming took 4 bases from V and 7 from J, leaving 16 bases between them. Germline-derived CDR1 and CDR2 are SQVTM and ANQGSEA. The DNA for the CDR3 is TGCAGCGTTGTTTGGGCTTACGGCACTGAAAAACTGTTTTTT. Its translation is CSVVWAYGTEKLFF.

The CDR3 is CASSLFGLAGGAFQETQYF. Written as DNA, the CDR3 is TGCGCCAGCAGCTTATTTGGACTAGCGGGGGGGGCCTTCCAAGAGACCCAGTACTTC. The chain employs TRBV5-1 and TRBJ2-5, with 15 bases aligning to TRBD2. Germline CDR1 reads SGHRS; CDR2 reads YFSETQ. The CDR3 has 19 residues. Trimming cost V 2 bases and J 1 base; bases outside gene matches: 9.

The chain has TRBV9 and TRBJ2-1, with 10 positions matching TRBD2. The CDR3 sequence is 17 residues long. Germline V gene data show CDR1 as SGDLS and CDR2 as YYNGEE. V was clipped by 1 base and J by 4 bases; unmatched bases: 8. CDR3 bases: TGTGCCAGCAGCGTAACGGCTAGCGGGGGCTCTTACAATGAGCAGTTCTTC. Its protein is CASSVTASGGSYNEQFF.

The genes are TRBV2 and TRBJ1-3; 8 bases agree with TRBD1. After removal of 5 bases from V and 8 bases from J, the junction contained 5 bases not matched to a gene. The CDR3 runs to 13 residues. CDR1 and CDR2 (germline): SNHLY, FYNNEI. CDR3 amino acids: CASSPGGWDTIYF. CDR3 in DNA: TGTGCCAGCAGTCCAGGGGGCTGGGACACCATATATTTT.

This clone occurred once. The chain joins TRBV28 to TRBJ1-3; maybe TRBD1 (5 bases). V was pared by 5 bases and J by 4 bases, with 21 bases between. This CDR3 comprises 17 residues. CDR1 and CDR2 from the germline V gene are MDHEN and SYDVKM. The CDR3 nucleotides read TGTGCCAGCAGTCCGTTGGACCGAACAGGAATCGGAAACACCATATATTTT. Protein sequence: CASSPLDRTGIGNTIYF.

The J gene is TRBJ1-2, the V gene TRBV5-4, with 7 bases that match TRBD1. The germline V gene encodes CDR1 SGHNT and CDR2 YYREEE (reference sequence). CDR3 length: 17 amino acids. The ends lost 1 base at V and 3 bases at J; junction bases unmatched: 12. The CDR3 bases are TGTGCCAGCAGCTTGTCATACAGGGGAGGAACTGACTATGGCTACACCTTC. Translated: CASSLSYRGGTDYGYTF.

The genes are TRBV11-2 and TRBJ2-1; 10 nucleotides agree with TRBD2. With 1 base clipped from V and 9 bases from J, the junction kept 9 bases outside the gene matches. Looked up from germline, CDR1 is SGHAT and CDR2 is FQNNGV. The CDR3 spans 16 residues. The CDR3 nucleotides are TGTGCCAGCAGCTTAGGGCGAGCGGGAGGGTCTAGTGAGCAGTTCTTC. Protein product: CASSLGRAGGSSEQFF.

The rearrangement joins TRBV7-2 to TRBJ2-1, with 10 bases matching TRBD2. Germline values: CDR1 SGHTA, CDR2 FQGNSA. The CDR3 has 19 residues. The junction had 13 bases not matched to a gene; V was cut back by 4 bases and J by 1 base. CDR3 region: CASSSTTRLSGRSYNEQFF. As DNA, the CDR3 is TGTGCCAGCAGCTCAACTACCAGACTTAGCGGGAGGTCCTACAATGAGCAGTTCTTC.

The chain joins TRBV11-2 to TRBJ1-4; 7 positions agree with TRBD1. CDR1 is SGHAT, CDR2 FQNNGV, per germline. J was trimmed by 4 bases and V by 3 bases; bases with no gene match: 8. CDR3 size: 16 residues. The CDR3 loop reads CASSFPGTVDNEKLFF. As DNA, the CDR3 is TGTGCCAGCAGCTTCCCCGGGACAGTAGATAATGAAAAACTGTTTTTT.

The chain joins TRBV2 to TRBJ2-5, with a weak D call TRBD1 (6 bases). Trimming shortened V by 1 base and J by 5 bases, and 14 bases separated the two germline ends. The CDR3 is 15 residues long. CDR1 is SNHLY and CDR2 is FYNNEI in the germline V gene. The CDR3 is CASSEVAGVMETQYF. DNA for the CDR3: TGTGCCAGCAGTGAAGTAGCAGGGGTAATGGAGACCCAGTACTTC.